The 24 T cell receptor beta chains below were found in one sample sequenced in a study of T cell repertoires in cytomegalovirus infection. From the reads, TCRdb called clonotypes with MiXCR, one entry per CDR3 protein. The sample shows a few hundred thousand distinct CDR3 sequences, about 34% of them seen only once. Their antigen targets remain unknown. Here the sequenced sample was cultured PBMCs, taken from culture after CMV antigen stimulation. The receptors stem from a human donor in good health (CMV status not recorded). Some clones in this sample may be carry-over from other donors' samples.

The V gene is TRBV6-5, the J gene TRBJ2-7, with D hard to call. This CDR3 comprises 14 residues. Germline V gene sequence: CDR1 MNHEY, CDR2 SVGAGI. V lost 7 bases and J 2 bases, leaving 15 bases between the germline ends. The DNA of the CDR3 is TGTGCCAGCAAACAAGGACGGCAGACCTACGAGCAGTACTTC. It codes for CASKQGRQTYEQYF.

The gene calls are TRBV27 and TRBJ2-2; D call uncertain. The V end lost 4 bases, the J end lost 1 base, and 10 bases lay between the germline ends. CDR1 MNHEY and CDR2 SMNVEV come from the germline V gene (reference sequence). This CDR3 has 15 amino acids. The CDR3 here is CASSSRWENTGELFF. The CDR3 nucleotides read TGTGCCAGCAGTTCCCGTTGGGAGAACACCGGGGAGCTGTTTTTT.

In its sample, this clonotype was seen a few times. The rearrangement joins TRBV7-2 to TRBJ1-4; 11 nucleotides line up with TRBD1. CDR1 SGHTA and CDR2 FQGNSA come from the germline V gene. CDR3 size: 14 residues. V lost 5 bases and J lost 7; bases outside the gene matches: 3. The CDR3 sequence: CASSGTGGFEKLFF. Written as DNA, the CDR3 is TGTGCCAGCAGCGGGACAGGGGGGTTTGAAAAACTGTTTTTT.

The J gene is TRBJ1-1, the V gene TRBV12-3 or TRBV12-4; 8 nucleotides agree with TRBD1. The length of the CDR3 is 11 residues. J was trimmed by 4 bases and V by 11 bases; bases with no gene match: 3. The CDR3 loop reads CAAGGFTEAFF. CDR3 DNA sequence: TGTGCCGCAGGGGGCTTCACTGAAGCTTTCTTT.

This clonotype was detected only a few times. The chain carries TRBV7-2 and TRBJ2-3; D may correspond to TRBD1 or TRBD2 (5 bases each). The CDR3 spans 15 residues. Trimming stripped 2 bases from V and 5 bases from J, with 14 bases between. CDR1 is SGHTA, CDR2 FQGNSA, per germline. CDR3 in amino acids: CASSLSGPVIDTQYF. CDR3 in DNA: TGTGCCAGCAGCTTATCGGGACCCGTGATAGATACGCAGTATTTT.

V and J are TRBV6-2 or TRBV6-3 and TRBJ2-2; no reliable D call. CDR3 length equals 13 residues. V shed 6 bases and J shed 6 bases, with 11 bases lying between them. Germline V CDR1 and CDR2: MNHEY, SVGEGT. CDR3 protein: CASRPVFPGELFF. The CDR3 coding sequence is TGTGCCAGCAGGCCAGTGTTTCCCGGGGAGCTGTTTTTT.

This clonotype was observed a few times. This rearrangement joins TRBV6-1 to TRBJ1-1; 9 bases are shared with TRBD1. The CDR3 extends over 15 amino acids. V lost 5 bases to trimming and J lost 4 bases; unmatched junction nucleotides: 8. Germline V CDR1 and CDR2: MNHNS, SASEGT. CDR3 coding DNA: TGTGCCAGCAGTCCGACAGGGGGGCGTGGCACTGAAGCTTTCTTT. Encoded protein: CASSPTGGRGTEAFF.

This clonotype was counted many times. The chain joins TRBV7-3 to TRBJ2-3; 7 bases align to TRBD2. Germline CDR1 and CDR2: SGHTA and FQGTGA. The CDR3 is 14 residues long. With 5 bases clipped from V and 3 bases from J, the junction kept 5 bases outside the gene matches. DNA of the CDR3: TGTGCCAGCAGCCCGGCCGGGGGGACAGATACGCAGTATTTT. Its translation: CASSPAGGTDTQYF. Filled out from reference TRBV7-3 and TRBJ2-3, the complete variable domain reads GAGVSQTPSNKVTEKGKYVELRCDPISGHTALYWYRQSLGQGPEFLIYFQGTGAADDSGLPNDRFFAVRPEGSVSTLKIQRTERGDSAVYLCASSPAGGTDTQYFGPGTRLTVL.

The chain is built from TRBV19 and TRBJ2-2, with 9 bases that match TRBD1. Germline CDR1 LNHDA, CDR2 SQIVND (reference sequence). V shed 9 bases, J shed 5 bases, and the junction held 7 bases outside the gene matches. This CDR3 region has 14 residues. The chain's CDR3 is CASAGQGRTGELFF. DNA of the CDR3: TGTGCCAGCGCTGGACAGGGGAGGACCGGGGAGCTGTTTTTT.

V usage is TRBV7-6 and J usage is TRBJ2-1; D possibly corresponds to TRBD1 (6 bases). CDR1 is SGHVS and CDR2 is FNYEAQ in the germline V gene. The ends were cut back, 1 base at V and 9 bases at J, with 16 bases in the middle. The CDR3 totals 15 residues. The chain's CDR3 is CASSLDGQTRGEQFF. The CDR3 DNA reads TGTGCCAGCAGCTTAGACGGACAGACAAGGGGTGAGCAGTTCTTC. The variable domain in full, completed from reference TRBV7-6 and TRBJ2-1, reads GAGVSQSPRYKVTKRGQDVALRCDPISGHVSLYWYRQALGQGPEFLTYFNYEAQQDKSGLPNDRFSAERPEGSISTLTIQRTEQRDSAMYRCASSLDGQTRGEQFFGPGTRLTVL.

The chain recombines TRBV14 with TRBJ1-4; TRBD1 agrees at 7 bases. The CDR3 has 15 residues. V gave up 5 bases and J gave up 4 bases; unmatched junction bases: 7. The germline V gene has CDR1 SGHDN and CDR2 FVKESK. The CDR3 spells CASSTRGRGNEKLFF. CDR3 DNA sequence: TGTGCCAGCAGCACAAGGGGGCGCGGTAATGAAAAACTGTTTTTT.

This clonotype has only a few counts. The J gene is TRBJ2-1, the V gene TRBV7-9; the D gene is possibly TRBD1 (5 bases). The CDR3 totals 16 residues. The V gene lost 0 bases and the J gene lost 7 bases, with 16 bases spanning the gap. Germline loops: CDR1 SEHNR, CDR2 FQNEAQ (reference sequence). The CDR3 loop reads CASSLALQGFGNEQFF. CDR3 in DNA: TGTGCCAGCAGCTTAGCGCTCCAGGGCTTCGGAAATGAGCAGTTCTTC.

Only a few counts were recorded for this clonotype. This chain joins TRBV7-2 and TRBJ2-3, with a tentative D call TRBD2 (5 bases). Trimming left V 5 bases short and J 2 bases short, with 14 bases between. The V gene's germline CDR1 is SGHTA and CDR2 FQGNSA. This CDR3 contains 15 residues. CDR3 sequence reads: CASSPRASNTDTQYF. DNA for the CDR3: TGTGCCAGCAGCCCGAGGGCCTCAAACACAGATACGCAGTATTTT.

The rearrangement uses TRBV4-3 and TRBJ2-1; the D call may be TRBD1 or TRBD2 (6 bases each). V was clipped by 4 bases and J by 8 bases, with 12 bases between them. The length of the CDR3 is 13 residues. Germline assignment: CDR1 LGHNA and CDR2 YSLEER. CDR3 loop: CASSLVGGDEQFF. In DNA form, the CDR3 reads TGCGCCAGCAGCCTCGTCGGGGGCGATGAGCAGTTCTTC.

This clonotype was detected a few times. CDR3 nucleotide sequence: TGTGCCAGCAGCTTAGGCGACTCGGGAGTCGGGACAGATACGCAGTATTTT. Translation gives CASSLGDSGVGTDTQYF. The chain joins TRBV7-9 to TRBJ2-3; weak D call: TRBD2 (6 bases). The CDR3 is made up of 17 amino acids. Trimming shortened V by 1 base and J by 3 bases, and 17 bases separated the two germline ends. Germline V CDR1 and CDR2: SEHNR, FQNEAQ (reference sequence).

Many counts were recorded for this clonotype. The rearrangement uses TRBV7-8 and TRBJ2-3, with 12 bases that match TRBD2. This CDR3 region has 17 residues. V shed 5 bases, J shed 4 bases, and the junction held 10 bases outside the gene matches. CDR1 and CDR2 (germline): SGHVS, FQNEAQ. The CDR3 DNA reads TGTGCCAGCAGCCCCATTGCTAGCGGGAGGGCCGCAGATACGCAGTATTTT. Translating gives CASSPIASGRAADTQYF.

The sample holds a few counts of this clonotype. This chain uses TRBV7-2 with TRBJ1-1; no clear D gene. Looked up from germline, CDR1 is SGHTA and CDR2 is FQGNSA. The CDR3 length is 14 residues. Between the trimmed V and J ends, which lost 1 base and 5 bases, there was a span of 11 bases. CDR3 nucleotide sequence: TGTGCCAGCAGCTTAGGCCCCTCGAGGACTGAAGCTTTCTTT. Its protein is CASSLGPSRTEAFF. Filled out from reference TRBV7-2 and TRBJ1-1, the complete variable domain reads GAGVSQSPSNKVTEKGKDVELRCDPISGHTALYWYRQSLGQGLEFLIYFQGNSAPDKSGLPSDRFSAERTGGSVSTLTIQRTQQEDSAVYLCASSLGPSRTEAFFGQGTRLTVV.

The gene calls are TRBV28 and TRBJ1-1, with a weak D call TRBD1 (5 bases). CDR3 length equals 12 residues. Germline V gives CDR1 MDHEN, CDR2 SYDVKM. Trimming left V 11 bases short and J 3 bases short, with 13 bases between. The CDR3 sequence is CARDPGHTEAFF. DNA for the CDR3: TGTGCCCGGGACCCGGGGCACACTGAAGCTTTCTTT.

This clonotype was found a few times. The rearrangement joins TRBV11-2 to TRBJ2-3, with D perhaps being TRBD1 or TRBD2 (7 bases each). Germline V gene data show CDR1 as SGHAT and CDR2 as FQNNGV. This CDR3 region has 15 residues. V was pared by 6 bases and J by 5 bases, with 18 bases between. The DNA for the CDR3 is TGTGCCAGCAGAGCCAGGGGGGGAGTGGTAGATACGCAGTATTTT. Amino acid sequence: CASRARGGVVDTQYF.

This clonotype occurred a few times. This chain uses TRBV7-2 with TRBJ2-5, with 11 positions matching TRBD1. CDR1 is SGHTA, CDR2 FQGNSA, per germline. The CDR3 contains 16 residues. V lost 2 bases to trimming and J lost 3 bases; unmatched junction nucleotides: 5. The CDR3 sequence is CASSLWGQGVEETQYF. CDR3 DNA sequence: TGTGCCAGCAGCTTATGGGGACAGGGGGTAGAAGAGACCCAGTACTTC.

The chain combines TRBV11-2 with TRBJ2-5, with 10 bases aligning to TRBD2. This CDR3 has 15 residues. J gave up 4 bases and V 1 base, and 3 bases lay outside the gene matches. The germline V gene has CDR1 SGHAT and CDR2 FQNNGV. CDR3 loop: CASSLGAGGIETQYF. For the CDR3, the DNA is TGTGCCAGCAGCTTAGGAGCGGGAGGGATAGAGACCCAGTACTTC.

This clonotype was recorded a few times. The CDR3 DNA sequence: TGTGCCAGCAGCTTTCTCTCGTCAGCAGATACGCAGTATTTT. It translates to CASSFLSSADTQYF. The chain has TRBV7-2 and TRBJ2-3; D call uncertain. The V and J ends lost 3 bases and 4 bases respectively, with 11 bases between them. CDR3 length equals 14 residues. CDR1 and CDR2 from the germline V gene are SGHTA and FQGNSA.

The chain carries TRBV7-6 and TRBJ2-1; no definite D call. This CDR3 comprises 13 residues. V dropped 5 bases and J dropped 8 bases, with 13 bases sitting between them. Germline V gives CDR1 SGHVS, CDR2 FNYEAQ. The CDR3 protein is CASSPSSWDEQFF. In DNA form, the CDR3 reads TGTGCCAGCAGCCCTTCGAGCTGGGATGAGCAGTTCTTC.

Many counts were recorded for this clonotype. The chain has TRBV7-2 and TRBJ2-5; D might be TRBD1 (7 bases). Germline V gene lookup returns CDR1 SGHTA and CDR2 FQGNSA. This CDR3 comprises 14 residues. V was pared by 1 base and J by 5 bases, with 11 bases between. The DNA for the CDR3 is TGTGCCAGCAGCTTAGGATCAGGGGGGGAGACCCAGTACTTC. It is translated as CASSLGSGGETQYF. Filled out from reference TRBV7-2 and TRBJ2-5, the complete variable domain reads GAGVSQSPSNKVTEKGKDVELRCDPISGHTALYWYRQSLGQGLEFLIYFQGNSAPDKSGLPSDRFSAERTGGSVSTLTIQRTQQEDSAVYLCASSLGSGGETQYFGPGTRLLVL.